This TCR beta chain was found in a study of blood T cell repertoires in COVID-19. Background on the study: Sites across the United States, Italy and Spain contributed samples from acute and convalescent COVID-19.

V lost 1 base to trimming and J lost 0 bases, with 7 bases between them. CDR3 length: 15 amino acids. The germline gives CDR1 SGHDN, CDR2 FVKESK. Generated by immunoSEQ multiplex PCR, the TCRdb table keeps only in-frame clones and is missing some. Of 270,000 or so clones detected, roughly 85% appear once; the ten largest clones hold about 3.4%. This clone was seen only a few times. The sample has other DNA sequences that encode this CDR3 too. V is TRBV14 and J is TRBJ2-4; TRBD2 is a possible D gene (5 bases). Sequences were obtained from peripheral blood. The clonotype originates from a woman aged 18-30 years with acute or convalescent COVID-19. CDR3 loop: CASSQAGKAKNIQYF. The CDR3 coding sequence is TGTGCCAGCAGCCAAGCGGGGAAAGCCAAAAACATTCAGTACTTC.